This T cell receptor beta chain was captured in a study of blood T cells in healthy people across ages. CDR3 length: 13 residues. After removal of 6 bases from V and 12 bases from J, the junction contained 10 bases not matched to a gene. Caucasian individuals from Russia who were healthy and aged about 6 to 95 acted as donors. Alongside a J-beta primer mix, a sample-barcoded 5' primer served in a second PCR lasting about 7 to 12 cycles. TCRdb ran MiXCR on the 5' RACE reads and lists one entry per CDR3 protein. Among about 640,000 distinct CDR3 sequences, approximately 30% were seen once, and the ten largest hold approximately 14%.

The sample was blood. The sequence derives from a woman older than 75 in good health. The J gene is TRBJ1-4, the V gene TRBV12-3 or TRBV12-4; 7 bases line up with TRBD1. This chain's CDR3 is CASSTGQTGELFF. The CDR3, as DNA: TGTGCCAGCAGCACGGGACAGACGGGCGAACTGTTTTTT.